The sequence of this T cell receptor beta chain was determined in a study of tumor-infiltrating lymphocytes in glioblastoma multiforme. Study observations and caveats: Unequal TCR RNA per T cell might skew measured clone sizes. T cells were not sorted into functional subsets.

Three nested ARM-PCR rounds with V-beta and C-beta primers built TCRB libraries. No unique molecular identifiers were described for these TCRB libraries. MiXCR, applied by TCRdb to the multiplex PCR reads, yields one record per CDR3 protein. The repertoire holds approximately 20,000 distinct CDR3 sequences, with about two thirds as singletons. The germline V gene has CDR1 MNHEY and CDR2 SVGEGT. This CDR3 has 12 residues. This clonotype was seen once. The antigen is not known. The junction departs from germline at one end; a sequencing error may be responsible. This chain connects TRBV6-2 or TRBV6-3 to TRBJ2-7; possibly TRBD1 or TRBD2 for D (6 bases each). Sequencing was done on a sample of peripheral blood. The receptor's source is a male donor with glioblastoma. The CDR3 region is CARTRGPYEKYF. CDR3 in DNA: TGTGCCAGAACCCGGGGGCCTTACGAGAAGTACTTC.